These 12 T cell receptor beta chains originate from one sample sequenced in a study of CD8+ T cells in alopecia areata. In each case, RNA was isolated and then reverse transcribed into cDNA as the sequencing template. Clones were read by immunoSEQ multiplex PCR, and TCRdb kept only the in-frame ones, dropping some. The sample contains 250,000 or so clones, approximately 61% of which appear only once. Sample: CD4+ T cells sorted from blood, taken at week 0. The receptors stem from a human donor with alopecia areata.

This rearrangement joins TRBV19 to TRBJ1-3; D is ambiguous. Germline lookup yields CDR1 LNHDA and CDR2 SQIVND (reference sequence). This CDR3 spans 15 amino acids. Deletions cut 0 bases from V and 0 bases from J, with 6 bases between. CDR3 DNA sequence: TGTGCCAGTAGTATAGACTACAACTCTGGAAACACCATATATTTT. Protein product: CASSIDYNSGNTIYF.

The V and J genes are TRBV7-2 and TRBJ2-5; 8 bases fit TRBD2. Germline trimming cut 2 bases from V and 5 bases from J; bases unmatched to any gene: 16. Germline lookup yields CDR1 SGHTA and CDR2 FQGNSA. This CDR3 comprises 18 residues. CDR3 loop: CASSLSLAGTQMYETQYF. The CDR3, as DNA: TGTGCCAGCAGCTTATCTTTAGCGGGGACCCAAATGTATGAGACCCAGTACTTC.

CDR3 protein: CASLPGQAVYGYTF. Written as DNA, the CDR3 is TGTGCCTCCCTCCCGGGACAGGCGGTCTATGGCTACACCTTC. The chain has TRBV30 and TRBJ1-2; TRBD1 aligns across 8 bases. The germline gives CDR1 GTSNPN, CDR2 SVGIG (reference sequence). With V trimmed by 7 bases and J by 4 bases, 11 bases remained unmatched. This CDR3 region has 14 residues.

The chain is built from TRBV7-3 and TRBJ1-2; D is ambiguous. Germline CDR1 reads SGHTA; CDR2 reads FQGTGA. V dropped 0 bases and J dropped 2 bases, with 10 bases sitting between them. The CDR3 length is 15 residues. CDR3 loop: CASSLTGGSNYGYTF. CDR3 DNA: TGTGCCAGCAGCTTAACGGGTGGATCGAACTATGGCTACACCTTC. The full variable domain, its missing parts supplied by reference TRBV7-3 and TRBJ1-2, is GAGVSQTPSNKVTEKGKYVELRCDPISGHTALYWYRQSLGQGPEFLIYFQGTGAADDSGLPNDRFFAVRPEGSVSTLKIQRTERGDSAVYLCASSLTGGSNYGYTFGSGTRLTVV.

This clone was recorded at least ten times. The genes are TRBV6-5 and TRBJ2-1; TRBD2 is a possible D gene (5 bases). The CDR3 is 13 amino acids. From germline, CDR1 is MNHEY and CDR2 SVGAGI. V dropped 6 bases and J dropped 2 bases, with 8 bases sitting between them. CDR3 in DNA: TGTGCCAGCAGACGGGAACCCTACAATGAGCAGTTCTTC. As protein: CASRREPYNEQFF.

The chain is built from TRBV25-1 and TRBJ2-4; D is possibly TRBD2 (5 bases). V was pared by 3 bases and J by 1 base, with 7 bases between. The CDR3 has 14 amino acids. Per the germline V gene, CDR1 is MGHDK and CDR2 is SYGVNS. The DNA for the CDR3 is TGTGCCAGCAGTGAGACGGGGGCCAAAAACATTCAGTACTTC. Translated: CASSETGAKNIQYF.

The V and J genes are TRBV30 and TRBJ1-5; D not certain. The CDR3 runs 12 residues. V was trimmed by 0 bases and J by 6 bases, leaving 6 bases between them. Germline CDR1 and CDR2: GTSNPN and SVGIG (reference sequence). For the CDR3, the DNA is TGTGCCTGGAGTGTATTTGGTCAGCCCCAGCATTTT. Its protein is CAWSVFGQPQHF.

This chain uses TRBV6-5 with TRBJ1-2, with D perhaps matching TRBD1 (6 bases). CDR3 length: 13 amino acids. V was trimmed by 11 bases and J by 4 bases, leaving 17 bases between them. Germline V gene lookup returns CDR1 MNHEY and CDR2 SVGAGI. The CDR3 DNA sequence: TGTGCCTCCCAGCGGGGGCGTGGCTATGGCTACACCTTC. Amino acids: CASQRGRGYGYTF.

CDR3 bases: TGTGCCATCAGTGAGTCCACAGGGAGGGGTGGCGAGCAGTACTTC. Translation gives CAISESTGRGGEQYF. The V and J genes are TRBV10-3 and TRBJ2-7, with a tentative D call TRBD2 (7 bases). Germline-derived CDR1 and CDR2 are ENHRY and SYGVKD. The CDR3 runs to 15 residues. Trimming took off 0 bases at V and 6 bases at J, with 15 bases between the two ends.

As for this clone: The sample has other DNA sequences that encode this CDR3 too. V usage is TRBV29-1 and J usage is TRBJ1-2; 7 bases are a match to TRBD1. Trimming cost V 4 bases and J 1 base; bases outside gene matches: 3. CDR3 length equals 13 residues. Germline V gene sequence: CDR1 SQVTM, CDR2 ANQGSEA. The CDR3 nucleotides read TGCAGCGTTGGAACAGGGGTTAACTATGGCTACACCTTC. Protein product: CSVGTGVNYGYTF.

The CDR3 loop is CASSYSRATKNIQYF. CDR3 DNA: TGTGCCAGCAGTTACTCGAGGGCGACTAAAAACATTCAGTACTTC. The chain recombines TRBV6-6 with TRBJ2-4; D may be TRBD2 (5 bases). V lost 0 bases to trimming and J lost 4 bases, with 10 bases between them. This CDR3 has 15 residues. Per germline, CDR1 MNHNY and CDR2 SVGAGI (reference sequence).

V usage is TRBV30 and J usage is TRBJ2-7, with unresolved D. CDR3 length: 12 residues. The V gene's germline CDR1 is GTSNPN and CDR2 SVGIG (reference sequence). Written as DNA, the CDR3 is TGTGCTACCGGACGGCCGATCGGGGAGCAGTACTTC. Amino acid sequence: CATGRPIGEQYF.